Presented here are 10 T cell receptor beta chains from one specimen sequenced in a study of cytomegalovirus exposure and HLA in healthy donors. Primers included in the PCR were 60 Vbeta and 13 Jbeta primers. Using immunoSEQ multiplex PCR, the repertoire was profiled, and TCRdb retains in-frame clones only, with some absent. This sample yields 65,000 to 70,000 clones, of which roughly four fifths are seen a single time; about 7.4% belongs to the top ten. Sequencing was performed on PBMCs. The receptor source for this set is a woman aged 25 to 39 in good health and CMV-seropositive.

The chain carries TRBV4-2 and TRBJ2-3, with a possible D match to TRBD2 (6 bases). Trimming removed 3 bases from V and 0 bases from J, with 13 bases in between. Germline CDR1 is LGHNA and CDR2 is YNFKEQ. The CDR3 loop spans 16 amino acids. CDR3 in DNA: TGTGCCAGCAGCCATCCAACCGGGACTAGCACAGATACGCAGTATTTT. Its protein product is CASSHPTGTSTDTQYF.

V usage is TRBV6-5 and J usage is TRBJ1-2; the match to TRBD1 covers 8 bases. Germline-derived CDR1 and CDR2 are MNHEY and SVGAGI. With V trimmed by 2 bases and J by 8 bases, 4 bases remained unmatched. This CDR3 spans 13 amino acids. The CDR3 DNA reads TGTGCCAGCAGTTACGGACAGGGAGTAGGCTACACCTTC. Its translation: CASSYGQGVGYTF.

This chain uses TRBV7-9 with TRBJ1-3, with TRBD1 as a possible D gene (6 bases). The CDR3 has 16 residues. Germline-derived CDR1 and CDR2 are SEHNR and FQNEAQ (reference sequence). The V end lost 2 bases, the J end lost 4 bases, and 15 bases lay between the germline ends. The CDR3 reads CASSLKTGGSGNTIYF. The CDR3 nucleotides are TGTGCCAGCAGCTTAAAAACGGGGGGCTCCGGAAACACCATATATTTT.

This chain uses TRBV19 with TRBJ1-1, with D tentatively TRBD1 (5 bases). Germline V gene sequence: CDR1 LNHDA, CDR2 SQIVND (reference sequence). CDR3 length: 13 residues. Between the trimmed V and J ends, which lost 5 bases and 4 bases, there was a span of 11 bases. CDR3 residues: CASSAGGFTEAFF. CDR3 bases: TGTGCCAGTAGTGCCGGGGGATTCACTGAAGCTTTCTTT.

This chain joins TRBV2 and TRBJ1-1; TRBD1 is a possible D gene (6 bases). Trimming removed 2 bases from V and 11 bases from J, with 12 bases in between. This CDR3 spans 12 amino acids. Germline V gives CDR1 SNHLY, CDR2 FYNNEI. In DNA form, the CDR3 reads TGTGCCAGCAGTGAAAATCCAAGGGGGGCTTTCTTT. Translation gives CASSENPRGAFF.

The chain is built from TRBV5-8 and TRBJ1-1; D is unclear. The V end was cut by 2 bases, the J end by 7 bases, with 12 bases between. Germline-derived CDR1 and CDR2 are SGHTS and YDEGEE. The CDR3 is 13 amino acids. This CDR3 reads CASSFGGFIEAFF. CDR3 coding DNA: TGTGCCAGCAGCTTCGGAGGGTTTATTGAAGCTTTCTTT.

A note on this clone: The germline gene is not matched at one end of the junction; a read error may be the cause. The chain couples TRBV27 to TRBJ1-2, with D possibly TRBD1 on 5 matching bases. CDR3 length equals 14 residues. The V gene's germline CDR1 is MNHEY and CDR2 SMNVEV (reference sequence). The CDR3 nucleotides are TGTGCCAGCCGCCCCCGGGGGTCGTATCAAGGCTACCCCTTC. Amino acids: CASRPRGSYQGYPF.

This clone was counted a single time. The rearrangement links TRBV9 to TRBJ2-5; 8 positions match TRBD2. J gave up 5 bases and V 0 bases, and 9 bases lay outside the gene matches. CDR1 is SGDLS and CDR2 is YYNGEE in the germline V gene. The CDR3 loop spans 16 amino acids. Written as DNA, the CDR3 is TGTGCCAGCAGCGTAGAGAGCGGGAGTAATTGGGAGACCCAGTACTTC. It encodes CASSVESGSNWETQYF.

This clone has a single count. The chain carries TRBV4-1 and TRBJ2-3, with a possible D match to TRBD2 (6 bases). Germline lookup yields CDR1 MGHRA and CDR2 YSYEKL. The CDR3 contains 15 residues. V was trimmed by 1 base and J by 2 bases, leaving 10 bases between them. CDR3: CASSQVGTFTDTQYF. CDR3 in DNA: TGCGCCAGCAGCCAAGTCGGGACTTTCACAGATACGCAGTATTTT.

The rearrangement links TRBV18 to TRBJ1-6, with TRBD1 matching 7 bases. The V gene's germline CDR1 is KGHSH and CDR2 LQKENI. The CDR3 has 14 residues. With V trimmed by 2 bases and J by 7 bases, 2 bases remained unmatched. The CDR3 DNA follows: TGTGCCAGCTCACCAGACAGGGTAAATTCACCCCTCCACTTT. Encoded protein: CASSPDRVNSPLHF.